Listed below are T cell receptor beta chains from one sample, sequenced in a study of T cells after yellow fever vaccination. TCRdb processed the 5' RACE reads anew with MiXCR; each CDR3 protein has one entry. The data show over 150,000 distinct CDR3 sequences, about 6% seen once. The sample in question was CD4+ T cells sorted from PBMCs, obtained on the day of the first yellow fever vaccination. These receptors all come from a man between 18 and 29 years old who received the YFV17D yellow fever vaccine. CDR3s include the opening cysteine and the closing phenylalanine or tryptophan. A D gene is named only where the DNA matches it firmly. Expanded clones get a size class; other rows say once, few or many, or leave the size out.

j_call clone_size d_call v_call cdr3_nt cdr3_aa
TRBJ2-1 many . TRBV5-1 TGCGCCAGCAGCTTGGACGGGTTTTGGGAGCAGTTCTTC CASSLDGFWEQFF
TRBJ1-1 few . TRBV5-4 TGTGCCAGCAGCTTATACAGGTCTAACACTGAAGCTTTTTTT CASSLYRSNTEAFF
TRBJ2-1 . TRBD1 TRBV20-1 TGCAGTGCTAGAAAGACAGGGGGCAATGAGCAGTTCTTC CSARKTGGNEQFF
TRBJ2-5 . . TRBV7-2 TGTGCCAGCAGCCCACGTTGGGGTACAGAGACCCAGTACTTC CASSPRWGTETQYF
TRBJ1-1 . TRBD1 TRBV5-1 TGCGCCAGCAGCTTCGGACAGGGACACACTGAAGCTTTCTTT CASSFGQGHTEAFF
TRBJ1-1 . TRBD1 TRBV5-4 TGTGCCAGCAGCTTGGAGGACAGGGAAGCTTTCTTT CASSLEDREAFF
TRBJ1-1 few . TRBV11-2 TGTGCCAGCAGCTTCAACGGGGTCACTGAAGCTTTCTTT CASSFNGVTEAFF
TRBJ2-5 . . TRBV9 TGTGCCAGCAGCGTCCTCGGATGGGGAGAGACCCAGTACTTC CASSVLGWGETQYF
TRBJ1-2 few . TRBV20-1 TGCAGTGCTAGTTACGGGGCGCGGTATGGCTACACCTTC CSASYGARYGYTF
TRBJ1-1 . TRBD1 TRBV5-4 TGTGCCAGCAGCCAAACCGCGGGGACAGGGGTTTTGGGGGCTTTCTTT CASSQTAGTGVLGAFF
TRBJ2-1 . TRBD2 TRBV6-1 TGTGCCAGCAGTGAAACGGGGGGTTACTCCTACAATGAGCAGTTCTTC CASSETGGYSYNEQFF
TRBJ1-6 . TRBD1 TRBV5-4 TGTGCCAGCAGCATGGACAGGGAATATAATTCACCCCTCCACTTT CASSMDREYNSPLHF
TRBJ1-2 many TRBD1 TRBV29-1 TGCAGCGGCACAGGGGCCTCAAGGGGCTACACCTTC CSGTGASRGYTF
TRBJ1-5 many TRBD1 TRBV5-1 TGCGCCAGCAGCCCTGGGACAGGGGATCAGCCCCAGCATTTT CASSPGTGDQPQHF
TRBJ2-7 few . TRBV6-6 TGTGCCAGCAGTTACGGGGACTCGTACGAGCAGTACTTC CASSYGDSYEQYF
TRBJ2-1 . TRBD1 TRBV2 TGTGCCAGCAGACCCCGGGACAGGGCACACAATGAGCAGTTCTTC CASRPRDRAHNEQFF
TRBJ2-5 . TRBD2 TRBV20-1 TGCAGTGCTTTTCGTGAGCGGGGGCAAATCCAAGAGACCCAGTACTTC CSAFRERGQIQETQYF
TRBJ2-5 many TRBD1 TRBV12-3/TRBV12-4 TGTGCCAGCAGCCAGGGGGTCGGGGAGACCCAGTACTTC CASSQGVGETQYF
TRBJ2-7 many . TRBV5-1 TGCGCCAGCAGTTTCGAGCAGTACTTC CASSFEQYF
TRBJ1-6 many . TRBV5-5 TGTGCCAGCAGCCGTTCCCCGGACAGCTCCTATAATTCACCCCTCCACTTT CASSRSPDSSYNSPLHF
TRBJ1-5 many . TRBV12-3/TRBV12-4 TGTGCCAGCACCTGGGTGGGAGGCCCCCAGCATTTT CASTWVGGPQHF
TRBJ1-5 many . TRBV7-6 TGTGCCAGCAGCCCCGGAGGGGCCCTTAGGGTACAGCCCCAGCATTTT CASSPGGALRVQPQHF
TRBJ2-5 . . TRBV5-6 TGTGCCAGCAGCTTCTACGGAACGCAAGAGACCCAGTACTTC CASSFYGTQETQYF
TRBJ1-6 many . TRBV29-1 TGCAGCGTTCAGGATGGGGGCCCAGCTTCACCCCTCCACTTT CSVQDGGPASPLHF
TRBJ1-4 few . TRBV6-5 TGTGCCAGCAGTTACTCAGGGGCCCGTGAAAAACTGTTTTTT CASSYSGAREKLFF
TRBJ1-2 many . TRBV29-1 TGCAGCGTTGAGAGAGGTATTGAAAACTATGGCTACACCTTC CSVERGIENYGYTF
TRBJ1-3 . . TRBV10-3 TGTGCCATCACACCTGGGGGTTTGGGTGGAAACACCATATATTTT CAITPGGLGGNTIYF
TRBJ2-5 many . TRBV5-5 TGTGCCAGCAGCTTTCTCGTGACCCAAGAGACCCAGTACTTC CASSFLVTQETQYF
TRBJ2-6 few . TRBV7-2 TGTGCCAGCAGCTTATTCAGGGGCTCTGGGGCCAACGTCCTGACTTTC CASSLFRGSGANVLTF
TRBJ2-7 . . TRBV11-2 TGTGCCAGCAGCCCATCGGGGCCTCACTACGAGCAGTACTTC CASSPSGPHYEQYF
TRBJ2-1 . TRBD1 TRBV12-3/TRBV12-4 TGTGCCAGCAGACCCACAGGGGGTGAGCAGTTCTTC CASRPTGGEQFF
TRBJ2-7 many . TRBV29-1 TGCAGCGTTGAATACTTCTCCGAGCAGTACTTC CSVEYFSEQYF
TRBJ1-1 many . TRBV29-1 TGCAGCGTTGCGGAAATGAACACTGAAGCTTTCTTT CSVAEMNTEAFF
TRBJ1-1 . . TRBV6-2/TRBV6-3 TGTGCCAGCAGCCGACAGTATACTGAAGCTTTCTTT CASSRQYTEAFF
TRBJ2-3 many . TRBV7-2 TGTGCCAGCAGCTTTAACGGAGACACAGATACGCAGTATTTT CASSFNGDTDTQYF
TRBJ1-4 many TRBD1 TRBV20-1 TGCGGGCTACAGGGGTTCGTGAGTGAAAAACTGTTTTTT CGLQGFVSEKLFF
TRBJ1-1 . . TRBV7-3 TGTGCCAGCAGCTGGACTTACGGCACTGAAGCTTTCTTT CASSWTYGTEAFF
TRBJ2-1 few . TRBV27 TGTGCCAGCAGTTCATCCATGGGGAAACGAGGGCGCTACAATGAGCAGTTCTTC CASSSSMGKRGRYNEQFF
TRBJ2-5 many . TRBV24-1 TGTGCCACCAGTGATTTCCGGTCCCAGTACTTC CATSDFRSQYF
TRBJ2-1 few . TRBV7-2 TGTGCCAGCAGCTTACGCGGGGACTACAATGAGCAGTTCTTC CASSLRGDYNEQFF
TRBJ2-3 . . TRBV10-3 TGTGCCATCAGTGAGGTCGGAGGAGATACGCAGTATTTT CAISEVGGDTQYF
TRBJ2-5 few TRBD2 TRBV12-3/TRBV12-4 TGTGCCAGCACCCTTGGGACTAGCGGGGGAGAGACCCAGTACTTC CASTLGTSGGETQYF
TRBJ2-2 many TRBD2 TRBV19 TGTGCCAGTAGTAGGGGACTAGAGACCGGGGAGCTGTTTTTT CASSRGLETGELFF
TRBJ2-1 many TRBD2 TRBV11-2 TGTGCCAGCAGCTCACATAGCGGGGTCCTCCCGGAGCAGTTCTTC CASSSHSGVLPEQFF